This passage covers 18 T cell receptor beta chains from one sample sequenced in a study of blood T cell repertoires in COVID-19. The method was immunoSEQ multiplex PCR; TCRdb's version includes in-frame clones alone and lacks a portion of them. This sample has 110,000 to 150,000 clones, with around 90% found just once. The sequenced sample consisted of peripheral blood. These receptors were collected from a human donor in a cohort sampled during active COVID-19.

The genes are TRBV19 and TRBJ2-7, with D possibly being TRBD1 (6 bases). The germline CDR1 and CDR2 sequences are LNHDA and SQIVND (reference sequence). V lost 10 bases to trimming and J lost 2 bases, with 12 bases between them. CDR3 length: 12 residues. The CDR3: CATGPGAYEQYF. The CDR3 region has the DNA TGTGCCACTGGACCAGGGGCCTACGAGCAGTACTTC. The complete variable domain, with remaining parts taken from reference TRBV19 and TRBJ2-7, reads DGGITQSPKYLFRKEGQNVTLSCEQNLNHDAMYWYRQDPGQGLRLIYYSQIVNDFQKGDIAEGYSVSREKKESFPLTVTSAQKNPTAFYLCATGPGAYEQYFGPGTRLTVT.

In nucleotides, the CDR3 is TGTGCCAGCAGCCTATTTGATACGCAGTATTTT. Protein product: CASSLFDTQYF. V and J are TRBV2 and TRBJ2-3, with no clear D. V shed 6 bases and J shed 6 bases, with 7 bases lying between them. CDR3 size: 11 residues. Germline CDR1 reads SNHLY; CDR2 reads FYNNEI.

Note on this clone: This sample also contains other DNA sequences that code for the same CDR3. The genes are TRBV27 and TRBJ1-1; D uncertain. This CDR3 is built from 12 residues. V was clipped by 6 bases and J by 5 bases, with 10 bases between them. Per germline, CDR1 MNHEY and CDR2 SMNVEV (reference sequence). CDR3 residues: CASSLTGTEAFF. For the CDR3, the DNA is TGTGCCAGCAGCTTGACGGGGACTGAAGCTTTCTTT.

CDR3 sequence reads: CASSWAQGSSGEQYF. In DNA, the CDR3 is TGTGCCAGCAGCTGGGCCCAGGGGTCGTCCGGCGAGCAGTACTTC. V gene TRBV27 combines with J gene TRBJ2-7; the D gene is possibly TRBD1 (6 bases). V was shortened by 6 bases and J by 6 bases, with 21 bases between the two germline ends. This CDR3 has 15 amino acids. Germline V gene data show CDR1 as MNHEY and CDR2 as SMNVEV (reference sequence).

The J gene is TRBJ1-4, the V gene TRBV18; 7 bases align to TRBD1. The CDR3 contains 14 residues. V lost 3 bases to trimming and J lost 8 bases; unmatched junction nucleotides: 6. The V gene's germline CDR1 is KGHSH and CDR2 LQKENI. The CDR3 here is CASSPTGRGEKLFF. CDR3 nucleotides: TGTGCCAGCTCACCGACAGGGAGAGGGGAAAAACTGTTTTTT. The full variable domain, rest sourced from reference TRBV18 and TRBJ1-4, is NAGVMQNPRHLVRRRGQEARLRCSPMKGHSHVYWYRQLPEEGLKFMVYLQKENIIDESGMPKERFSAEFPKEGPSILRIQQVVRGDSAAYFCASSPTGRGEKLFFGSGTQLSVL.

The V call is TRBV5-4, the J call TRBJ1-2, with unresolved D. Germline V gives CDR1 SGHNT, CDR2 YYREEE (reference sequence). This CDR3 contains 15 residues. The V end lost 4 bases, the J end lost 0 bases, and 13 bases lay between the germline ends. For the CDR3, the DNA is TGTGCCAGCAGCACCGACACTTACCCTAACTATGGCTACACCTTC. This translates into CASSTDTYPNYGYTF.

The chain recombines TRBV5-1 with TRBJ1-1; weak D call: TRBD1 (6 bases). Trimming cost V 3 bases and J 2 bases, with 11 bases left between them. The CDR3 length is 14 residues. The germline gives CDR1 SGHRS, CDR2 YFSETQ. CDR3: CASSSRGPNTEAFF. CDR3 DNA sequence: TGCGCCAGCAGCTCCAGGGGTCCTAACACTGAAGCTTTCTTT.

This clone was seen once. The V and J genes are TRBV25-1 and TRBJ2-5; 10 bases fit TRBD1. Trimming at V came to 4 bases and at J to 5 bases, leaving 7 bases not matched to a gene. Per germline, CDR1 MGHDK and CDR2 SYGVNS. This CDR3 contains 15 residues. The CDR3 is CASSGQGALRETQYF. The CDR3 nucleotides read TGTGCCAGCAGTGGACAGGGGGCCCTCCGGGAGACCCAGTACTTC.

The chain links TRBV30 to TRBJ2-2; D uncertain. Per the germline V gene, CDR1 is GTSNPN and CDR2 is SVGIG (reference sequence). The CDR3 loop spans 13 amino acids. V lost 8 bases and J lost 3, with 13 bases in between. The CDR3 DNA follows: TGTGCCCGGACCGGTACTTACACCGGGGAGCTGTTTTTT. Translation: CARTGTYTGELFF.

This chain uses TRBV7-9 with TRBJ1-2; D remains ambiguous. V lost 3 bases and J 8 bases, leaving 19 bases between the germline ends. Germline loops: CDR1 SEHNR, CDR2 FQNEAQ (reference sequence). This CDR3 is 15 amino acids long. The CDR3 spells CASSLPLDRRRGYTF. CDR3 bases: TGTGCCAGCAGCTTGCCTTTGGATCGACGGCGGGGCTACACCTTC.

The chain combines TRBV3-1 (or the pseudogene TRBV3-2) with TRBJ1-1; 10 nucleotides align to TRBD1. This CDR3 comprises 17 residues. CDR1 and CDR2 (germline): LGHDT, YNNKEL (reference sequence). With 3 bases clipped from V and 2 bases from J, the junction kept 9 bases outside the gene matches. This chain's CDR3 is CASSHPTGGTLNTEAFF. CDR3 nucleotide sequence: TGTGCCAGCAGCCACCCGACAGGGGGCACTCTAAACACTGAAGCTTTCTTT.

V is TRBV27 and J is TRBJ2-7; D might be TRBD2 (6 bases). The CDR3 loop spans 14 amino acids. V shed 2 bases and J shed 2 bases, with 10 bases lying between them. Germline V gene lookup returns CDR1 MNHEY and CDR2 SMNVEV (reference sequence). CDR3 sequence (DNA): TGTGCCAGCAGTTTAGACGGAGGGGCCTACGAGCAGTACTTC. Protein sequence: CASSLDGGAYEQYF.

This CDR3 reads CASSFTGEAKNIQYF. Here the CDR3 DNA reads TGTGCCAGCAGCTTTACGGGAGAGGCCAAAAACATTCAGTACTTC. The J gene is TRBJ2-4, the V gene TRBV7-9, with D tentatively TRBD2 (6 bases). The CDR3 spans 15 residues. V gave up 3 bases and J gave up 1 base, with 10 bases separating them. Germline CDR1 is SEHNR and CDR2 is FQNEAQ (reference sequence).

The J gene is TRBJ1-5, the V gene TRBV6-5, with 7 bases lining up with TRBD1. This CDR3 is built from 15 residues. From germline, CDR1 is MNHEY and CDR2 SVGAGI. V trimming: 10 bases; J trimming: 0 bases; junction bases outside the gene matches: 9. In nucleotides, the CDR3 is TGTGCCATCCGGGACAGAAGCTATAGCAATCAGCCCCAGCATTTT. Protein product: CAIRDRSYSNQPQHF.

J is TRBJ2-5 and V is TRBV5-1, with TRBD1 identical over 10 bases. In germline, CDR1 is SGHRS, CDR2 YFSETQ. CDR3 length: 16 residues. The trim removed 5 bases at V and 2 bases at J, leaving 9 bases unmatched. The CDR3 sequence is CASSPRQGASQETQYF. In DNA form, the CDR3 reads TGCGCCAGCAGTCCCCGACAGGGGGCTAGTCAAGAGACCCAGTACTTC. Using reference TRBV5-1 and TRBJ2-5 for the parts outside the CDR3, the full variable domain is KAGVTQTPRYLIKTRGQQVTLSCSPISGHRSVSWYQQTPGQGLQFLFEYFSETQRNKGNFPGRFSGRQFSNSRSEMNVSTLELGDSALYLCASSPRQGASQETQYFGPGTRLLVL.

The chain is built from TRBV19 and TRBJ2-5; a weak D match, TRBD1 (6 bases). The germline gives CDR1 LNHDA, CDR2 SQIVND (reference sequence). With 6 bases removed from V and 1 base from J, the gap between germline ends came to 9 bases. The CDR3 is 13 amino acids. In nucleotides, the CDR3 is TGTGCCAGTAGCCAACAGGGCCAAGAGACCCAGTACTTC. This gives the protein CASSQQGQETQYF.

The J gene is TRBJ2-1, the V gene TRBV7-2, with TRBD2 matching over 8 bases. The CDR3 extends over 15 amino acids. CDR1 and CDR2 from the germline V gene are SGHTA and FQGNSA. Trimming at V came to 4 bases and at J to 4 bases, leaving 6 bases not matched to a gene. This CDR3 is CASSSSGGKYNEQFF. CDR3 nucleotides: TGTGCCAGCAGCTCCTCGGGGGGGAAATACAATGAGCAGTTCTTC.

The chain links TRBV5-6 to TRBJ1-6; D is ambiguous. The CDR3 has 14 residues. Germline V gene data show CDR1 as SGHDT and CDR2 as YYEEEE. Deletions cut 5 bases from V and 4 bases from J, with 10 bases between. Written as DNA, the CDR3 is TGTGCCAGCAGTTCTCAGTTATATAATTCACCCCTCCACTTT. Protein: CASSSQLYNSPLHF. The whole variable domain, filled in from reference TRBV5-6 and TRBJ1-6, reads DAGVTQSPTHLIKTRGQQVTLRCSPKSGHDTVSWYQQALGQGPQFIFQYYEEEERQRGNFPDRFSGHQFPNYSSELNVNALLLGDSALYLCASSSQLYNSPLHFGNGTRLTVT.